This is a list of T cell receptor beta chains from one sample in a study of blood T cell repertoires in COVID-19. Profiled with immunoSEQ multiplex PCR; TCRdb holds only in-frame clones, not every one. The sample carries about 54,000 clones, about 90% recorded once. The sample comprised peripheral blood. The receptors were gathered from a human donor in a cohort sampled during active COVID-19. The CDR3 runs from the conserved cysteine through the conserved F or W. A D gene is named only where the DNA matches it firmly. Clone size is stated in some rows and not others, as once, few, many or a class when expanded.

v_gene	j_gene	abundance	d_gene	CDR3aa	CDR3nt
TRBV9	TRBJ1-3	-	-	CASSETSGPGNTIYF	TGTGCCAGCAGCGAAACCTCAGGGCCTGGAAACACCATATATTTT
TRBV2	TRBJ1-6	-	-	CASRGSRTENSPLHF	TGTGCCAGCAGGGGGTCGCGGACAGAGAATTCACCCCTCCACTTT
TRBV14	TRBJ2-7	-	-	CASSQVIRGEQYF	TGTGCCAGCAGCCAAGTAATAAGGGGTGAGCAGTACTTC
TRBV7-8	TRBJ2-5	-	-	CASSSMETQYF	TGTGCCAGCAGCAGCATGGAGACCCAGTACTTC
TRBV20-1	TRBJ2-1	-	TRBD1	CSASNQDRGIYNEQFF	TGCAGTGCTAGTAATCAGGACAGGGGGATTTACAATGAGCAGTTCTTC
TRBV5-1	TRBJ2-3	once	TRBD2	CASSLDLAGGADTQYF	TGCGCCAGCAGCTTGGACCTAGCGGGGGGGGCAGATACGCAGTATTTT
TRBV29-1	TRBJ2-7	-	-	CSVEMWVRESYEQYF	TGCAGCGTTGAAATGTGGGTAAGGGAGTCCTACGAGCAGTACTTC
TRBV29-1	TRBJ2-2	-	TRBD2	CSVGLAGEPGELFF	TGCAGCGTTGGGCTAGCGGGAGAACCCGGGGAGCTGTTTTTT
TRBV5-1	TRBJ1-1	-	-	CASSPSVQGNTEAFF	TGCGCCAGCAGCCCATCGGTACAGGGGAACACTGAAGCTTTCTTT
TRBV7-8	TRBJ2-7	-	-	CASSSRTASYEQYF	TGTGCCAGCAGCTCGCGGACAGCCTCCTACGAGCAGTACTTC
TRBV5-1	TRBJ2-3	-	TRBD2	CASSLGGRGDTQYF	TGCGCCAGCAGCTTGGGCGGGAGAGGAGATACGCAGTATTTT
TRBV18	TRBJ2-2	-	TRBD2	CASSPLAGGNTGELFF	TGTGCCAGCTCACCCCTAGCGGGGGGGAACACCGGGGAGCTGTTTTTT
TRBV5-1	TRBJ2-7	few	TRBD2	CASSWTSDHYEQYF	TGCGCCAGCAGCTGGACTAGCGATCACTACGAGCAGTACTTC
TRBV5-1	TRBJ2-7	once	TRBD1	CASSLGTGGIEQYF	TGCGCCAGCAGCCTGGGGACAGGGGGCATCGAGCAGTACTTC
TRBV12-5	TRBJ2-3	-	TRBD2	CASGFGLAGPTDTQYF	TGTGCTAGTGGTTTTGGACTAGCGGGACCTACAGATACGCAGTATTTT
TRBV3-1/TRBV3-2	TRBJ1-3	-	TRBD1	CASSPDRGLPGNTIYF	TGTGCCAGCAGCCCCGACAGGGGGCTCCCTGGAAACACCATATATTTT
TRBV7-2	TRBJ2-5	-	-	CASSLYIQETQYF	TGTGCCAGCAGCTTATATATCCAAGAGACCCAGTACTTC
TRBV29-1	TRBJ1-1	-	-	CSVTWGGEAFF	TGCAGCGTGACCTGGGGGGGTGAAGCTTTCTTT
TRBV7-9	TRBJ2-3	-	TRBD2	CASSFWGRATDTQYF	TGTGCCAGCAGCTTTTGGGGGAGGGCCACAGATACGCAGTATTTT
TRBV5-1	TRBJ1-1	few	-	CASRRNPQNQNTEAFF	TGCGCCAGCAGACGTAACCCACAGAACCAGAACACTGAAGCTTTCTTT
TRBV7-2	TRBJ1-1	-	TRBD1	CASSLALRTGNEAFF	TGTGCCAGCAGCTTAGCCCTTCGGACAGGAAATGAAGCTTTCTTT
TRBV7-2	TRBJ1-6	few	TRBD1	CASSQSRVGTGNNSPLHF	TGTGCCAGCAGCCAATCCCGGGTTGGGACAGGGAATAATTCACCCCTCCACTTT
TRBV9	TRBJ2-3	-	TRBD2	CASSVDAGGTTDTQYF	TGTGCCAGCAGCGTAGATGCGGGAGGAACCACAGATACGCAGTATTTT
TRBV19	TRBJ2-6	-	TRBD1	CASSRQGGVAGANVLTF	TGTGCCAGTAGCCGACAGGGGGGAGTCGCTGGGGCCAACGTCCTGACTTTC
TRBV2	TRBJ1-1	-	-	CASRLRQQNTEAFF	TGTGCCAGCAGGTTAAGACAGCAGAACACTGAAGCTTTCTTT
TRBV30	TRBJ2-7	-	-	CAWSRGTLSSYEQYF	TGTGCCTGGAGTCGGGGGACTCTTAGCTCCTACGAGCAGTACTTC
TRBV7-2	TRBJ1-1	-	TRBD1	CASSFLGGESEAFF	TGTGCCAGCAGCTTCCTAGGGGGCGAATCTGAAGCTTTCTTT
TRBV6-5	TRBJ1-2	-	TRBD1	CASSYSNRGGYTF	TGTGCCAGCAGTTACTCTAACAGGGGCGGCTACACCTTC
TRBV6-1	TRBJ2-2	-	TRBD1	CASSEPGTGYTGELFF	TGTGCCAGCAGTGAGCCCGGGACAGGGTACACCGGGGAGCTGTTTTTT
TRBV7-9	TRBJ1-2	-	-	CASSPPDTNYGYTF	TGTGCCAGCAGCCCACCCGACACGAACTATGGCTACACCTTC
TRBV7-2	TRBJ2-5	-	TRBD2	CASSPGRGWETQYF	TGTGCCAGCAGCCCCGGGCGGGGGTGGGAGACCCAGTACTTC
TRBV7-2	TRBJ2-2	-	TRBD2	CASSLGGGREGWSTGELFF	TGTGCCAGCAGCTTAGGCGGGGGACGGGAGGGCTGGAGCACCGGGGAGCTGTTTTTT
TRBV5-6	TRBJ2-7	-	-	CASSSLGRTAHYEQYF	TGTGCCAGCAGCTCTTTAGGACGGACAGCACACTACGAGCAGTACTTC
TRBV7-9	TRBJ2-3	-	-	CASSPSGADTQYF	TGTGCCAGCAGCCCCTCCGGTGCGGATACGCAGTATTTT
TRBV11-2	TRBJ2-3	-	TRBD2	CASSLQRETDTQYF	TGTGCCAGCAGCTTACAGCGGGAGACAGATACGCAGTATTTT
TRBV19	TRBJ2-7	-	-	CASSLDSSYEQYF	TGTGCCAGTAGTCTCGACAGCTCCTACGAGCAGTACTTC
TRBV29-1	TRBJ2-5	-	TRBD1	CSVRDRVEETQYF	TGCAGCGTTCGGGACAGGGTGGAAGAGACCCAGTACTTC
TRBV7-2	TRBJ2-2	once	-	CASSLTRDFPGELFF	TGTGCCAGCAGCTTAACTAGAGATTTCCCCGGGGAGCTGTTTTTT
TRBV19	TRBJ2-1	-	TRBD1	CASSSSRDRGFKQFF	TGTGCCAGTAGTAGCTCCCGGGACAGGGGGTTTAAGCAGTTCTTC
TRBV14	TRBJ2-1	-	-	CASSQESWQFPYNEQFF	TGTGCCAGCAGCCAAGAGTCGTGGCAGTTTCCTTACAATGAGCAGTTCTTC
TRBV19	TRBJ1-1	-	-	CASKAVLNTEAFF	TGTGCCAGTAAGGCGGTATTGAACACTGAAGCTTTCTTT
TRBV9	TRBJ2-5	-	-	CASSVGSRAPQETQYF	TGTGCCAGCAGCGTAGGGAGCAGGGCCCCCCAAGAGACCCAGTACTTC
TRBV19	TRBJ2-2	-	-	CASSPQGITGELFF	TGTGCCAGTAGTCCGCAGGGGATTACCGGGGAGCTGTTTTTT
TRBV2	TRBJ1-1	-	TRBD1	CASKGTGGNTEAFF	TGTGCCAGCAAGGGAACAGGGGGGAACACTGAAGCTTTCTTT
TRBV6-5	TRBJ1-5	-	-	CASSLSDSPHQPQHF	TGTGCCAGCAGTCTTTCGGACAGTCCGCATCAGCCCCAGCATTTT
TRBV4-2	TRBJ1-2	few	-	CASSQDFRTGYGYTF	TGTGCCAGCAGCCAAGATTTTCGTACAGGCTATGGCTACACCTTC
TRBV10-3	TRBJ2-7	-	-	CAISDPTVYEQYF	TGTGCCATCAGTGACCCGACAGTCTACGAGCAGTACTTC
TRBV2	TRBJ2-1	-	TRBD2	CASSEGTSGRLKQFF	TGTGCCAGCAGTGAAGGGACTAGCGGGAGGCTTAAGCAGTTCTTC
TRBV13	TRBJ1-1	-	TRBD1	CASSPRTGVYTEAFF	TGTGCCAGCAGCCCCCGGACAGGGGTCTACACTGAAGCTTTCTTT
TRBV4-3	TRBJ2-3	-	-	CASSQARFRTQYF	TGCGCCAGCAGCCAGGCCAGGTTCCGTACGCAGTATTTT